Listed below are T cell receptor beta chains from one sample, sequenced in a study of blood T cell repertoires in COVID-19. Measured with immunoSEQ multiplex PCR; TCRdb has only the in-frame clones, and not every one. The sample has 240,000 or so clones, roughly four fifths seen once; the top ten hold over 7.5%. The sample taken for sequencing was peripheral blood. Every receptor here comes from a woman older than 75 with acute or convalescent COVID-19. Each CDR3 is given with its conserved first and last residue. D genes are given only for firm matches. Clone size appears in some rows only: once, few, many, or a class for an expanded clone.

D gene | J gene | clone size | V gene | CDR3 DNA | CDR3 protein
NA | TRBJ1-4 | NA | TRBV28 | TGTGCCAGCAGACCCACAGGGTATAATGAAAAACTGTTTTTT | CASRPTGYNEKLFF
TRBD2 | TRBJ2-3 | NA | TRBV3-1/TRBV3-2 | TGTGCCAGCAGCCATACAGCGGGGAGCACAGATACGCAGTATTTT | CASSHTAGSTDTQYF
TRBD1 | TRBJ1-2 | once | TRBV6-5 | TGTGCCAGCAGATCGCTAGGACAGGGGAACTATGGCTACACCTTC | CASRSLGQGNYGYTF
TRBD1 | TRBJ1-1 | NA | TRBV5-1 | TGCGCCAGCAGCTCCCGGACAGGGGGCGCAGATGAAGCTTTCTTT | CASSSRTGGADEAFF
TRBD1 | TRBJ2-7 | once | TRBV4-2 | TGTGCCAGCAGCCAGGAGTTCGGGACAGGCACCCCTGGCTACGAGCAGTACTTC | CASSQEFGTGTPGYEQYF
NA | TRBJ2-1 | once | TRBV19 | TGTGCCAGTAGTATAGGTGCTAGGCCGAATGAGCAGTTCTTC | CASSIGARPNEQFF
NA | TRBJ1-5 | NA | TRBV3-1/TRBV3-2 | TGTGCCAGCTCCCTCAGGGGAACCAGCAATCAGCCCCAGCATTTT | CASSLRGTSNQPQHF
TRBD1 | TRBJ1-6 | NA | TRBV9 | TGTGCCAGCAGCGAGGGGGACAGGGGGCTGGTAGATTCACCCCTCCACTTT | CASSEGDRGLVDSPLHF
NA | TRBJ1-3 | NA | TRBV5-4 | TGTGCCAGCAGCTTGGCAGGGGTCGGAAACACCATATATTTT | CASSLAGVGNTIYF
NA | TRBJ1-4 | once | TRBV7-8 | TGTGCCAGCAGCTTAGAGGCGGGGGGGGCGCCCGCTAATGAAAAACTGTTTTTT | CASSLEAGGAPANEKLFF
NA | TRBJ2-6 | NA | TRBV3-1/TRBV3-2 | TGTGCCAGCAGCTCCGTCCCGGGACTCTCGGGGGCCAACGTCCTGACTTTC | CASSSVPGLSGANVLTF
NA | TRBJ1-6 | NA | TRBV10-2 | TGCGCCAGCAGTGAAAACAGGCCGAATTCACCCCTCCACTTT | CASSENRPNSPLHF
TRBD1 | TRBJ2-7 | NA | TRBV18 | TGTGCCAGCTCCCCAACAGGGGGTGGCTCCTACGAGCAGTACTTC | CASSPTGGGSYEQYF
NA | TRBJ1-2 | NA | TRBV10-2 | TGCGCCAGCAGCCCCGACAGGAACTATGGCTACACCTTC | CASSPDRNYGYTF
TRBD1 | TRBJ2-5 | once | TRBV3-1/TRBV3-2 | TGTGCCAGCAGCCCGAGACAGGGCAGGGGTCAGACCCAGTACTTC | CASSPRQGRGQTQYF
NA | TRBJ1-6 | NA | TRBV7-2 | TGTGCCAGCAGCCACCTCCGCAGGGGAGCACCCCTCCACTTT | CASSHLRRGAPLHF
TRBD1 | TRBJ2-4 | NA | TRBV24-1 | TGTGCCACCAGTGACAAAGCCGCAACAGGGGTCAGCATTCAGTACTTC | CATSDKAATGVSIQYF
TRBD1 | TRBJ2-1 | NA | TRBV28 | TGTGCCAGCCAGGGGGCCTACAATGAGCAGTTCTTC | CASQGAYNEQFF
TRBD1 | TRBJ2-5 | NA | TRBV4-1 | TGCGCCAGCAGCCAAGAGGCGGACAGGGGGAGAGAGACCCAGTACTTC | CASSQEADRGRETQYF
NA | TRBJ2-1 | NA | TRBV19 | TGTGCCAGTCTGGGGGGCAATGAGCAGTTCTTC | CASLGGNEQFF
NA | TRBJ1-4 | NA | TRBV27 | TGTGCCAGCAGTTTATTAGGCGGGGAGGGGGAAAAACTGTTTTTT | CASSLLGGEGEKLFF
TRBD1 | TRBJ1-1 | NA | TRBV5-1 | TGCGCCAGCAGCTTGGAAGGGGGCAAGACTGAAGCTTTCTTT | CASSLEGGKTEAFF
NA | TRBJ1-5 | NA | TRBV5-6 | TGTGCCAGCAGCTGGCACAGGGATCAGCCCCAGCATTTT | CASSWHRDQPQHF